A selection of T cell receptor beta chains follows, all from one sample in a study of radiation and T cells in renal cell carcinoma. Only in-frame clones appear in the TCRdb table, and some are missing; sequencing was by immunoSEQ multiplex PCR. The sample has some 64,000 clones, about 74% seen once. Sequencing was performed on blood, taken from a patient whose treatment included radiotherapy and nephrectomy. Receptors originate from a man in his fifties or sixties with renal cell carcinoma. CDR3s leave out the opening cysteine and the closing phenylalanine or tryptophan. Each record gives: V gene, clone size, J gene, CDR3 protein. Size values are once, few and many counts, or a class for expanded clones, and some rows have none.

TRBV5-1	NA	TRBJ2-1	ASSWLSGGLEQF
TRBV10-3	NA	TRBJ2-5	AISDSRQGMETQY
TRBV7-9	NA	TRBJ2-1	ASSLTSASWGTYNEQF
TRBV5-1	NA	TRBJ1-2	ASSPVGDRGHGYT
TRBV30	few	TRBJ1-1	AWTGREYTEAF
TRBV27	NA	TRBJ1-1	ASSSVSAGDRNTEAF
TRBV18	once	TRBJ2-1	ASSPSLARTSGINEQF
TRBV7-3	NA	TRBJ2-1	ASSPGGGLSYNEQF
TRBV14	NA	TRBJ1-2	ASSHLTDSDGYT
TRBV27	NA	TRBJ2-3	ASAQGILSTDTQY
TRBV10-2	NA	TRBJ2-3	ASRSADTQY
TRBV5-6	NA	TRBJ2-5	ASSGSGGAETQY
TRBV29-1	NA	TRBJ2-5	SVARRGQETQY
TRBV19	NA	TRBJ2-7	ASSAGTGHPPIEQY
TRBV7-2	NA	TRBJ2-1	ASSAAGSYNEQF
TRBV7-8	NA	TRBJ1-6	ASRPHRDNSPLH
TRBV5-6	NA	TRBJ2-5	ASSPTQGSETQY
TRBV11-2	NA	TRBJ2-5	ASSMGLAETQY
TRBV30	NA	TRBJ1-3	ASGVGNTIY
TRBV10-3	once	TRBJ2-3	AISELDTQY
TRBV6-1	NA	TRBJ2-4	ASSELGLALNIQY
TRBV6-1	NA	TRBJ1-2	ASSEGDGLNYGYT
TRBV7-2	NA	TRBJ2-5	ASSLGVHSGGAEKTQY
TRBV19	NA	TRBJ1-5	ASSIGTHSNQPQH
TRBV28	NA	TRBJ1-5	ASSPGTGGYQPQH
TRBV27	few	TRBJ2-2	ASSGLAGGPHTGELF
TRBV6-6	NA	TRBJ2-5	ASSYFGTGGEETQY
TRBV27	NA	TRBJ1-2	ASNPRGRGNGYT
TRBV5-1	NA	TRBJ1-1	ASSLRDNSNTEAF
TRBV10-3	NA	TRBJ2-1	AISDALDRDEQF
TRBV11-2	NA	TRBJ2-7	ASSGTGVYEQY
TRBV2	NA	TRBJ2-2	ASRQDYTGELF
TRBV9	NA	TRBJ1-4	ASSKGVGDSSNEKLF
TRBV2	NA	TRBJ2-1	ASSLNEQF
TRBV7-9	NA	TRBJ1-2	ASSLEGYGYT
TRBV30	few	TRBJ1-1	AWSWMRNTEAF
TRBV5-6	NA	TRBJ2-2	ASSLVVAGGRTGELF
TRBV7-8	NA	TRBJ1-5	ASHEGRSHNQPQH
TRBV7-2	NA	TRBJ2-1	ASNDRGDNEQF
TRBV11-3	NA	TRBJ2-3	ASSSPWTADTQY
TRBV11-2	NA	TRBJ1-4	ASHWGGSQANEKLF
TRBV7-2	NA	TRBJ1-2	ASSLLGGEDGYT
TRBV6-5	NA	TRBJ1-1	ASSRNRGPNTEAF